These 9 T cell receptor beta chains share one sample of origin, sequenced in a study of read filtering for tumor transcriptome and immune sequencing. The library was built from 400 to 500 ng RNA with molecular barcoded adaptors for alpha/delta and beta/gamma chains. TCRdb analysed the reads with MiXCR anew, one entry per CDR3 protein. Among some 120,000 distinct CDR3 sequences listed, approximately 13% were seen once. Sequencing used a population of CD138-negative cells sorted from bone marrow. These receptors all come from a donor aged 40 or over with multiple myeloma.

Points on this clonotype: One base away lies a much larger clone, so this may be a sequencing read error. The CDR3 ends on some other residue instead of the conserved phenylalanine or tryptophan, so this is likely a read error. This chain links TRBV5-6 with TRBJ2-5; D is undetermined. V gave up 1 base and J gave up 5 bases, with 9 bases separating them. Germline V gives CDR1 SGHDT, CDR2 YYEEEE. The CDR3 totals 13 residues. In DNA form, the CDR3 reads TGTGCCAGCAGCTTGTCGGCCCCGGAGACCCAGTACTGC. It specifies CASSLSAPETQYC.

At least ten counts were recorded for this clonotype. This chain links TRBV3-1 with TRBJ2-1; perhaps TRBD1 as D (5 bases). The CDR3 is made up of 13 amino acids. The germline gives CDR1 LGHDT, CDR2 YNNKEL (reference sequence). V lost 2 bases, J lost 8 bases, and 10 bases lay in between. CDR3 residues: CASSQKRGDEQFF. The CDR3 coding sequence is TGTGCCAGCAGCCAAAAAAGGGGCGATGAGCAGTTCTTC.

This clonotype was seen many times. The J gene is TRBJ2-1, the V gene TRBV7-9; D is unresolved. The CDR3 covers 15 residues. Germline-derived CDR1 and CDR2 are SEHNR and FQNEAQ (reference sequence). Trimming removed 3 bases from V and 3 bases from J, with 12 bases in between. The CDR3 DNA follows: TGTGCCAGCAGCTTTGACTTAAGGATCTACAATGAGCAGTTCTTC. Its translation: CASSFDLRIYNEQFF. The full variable domain, its missing parts supplied by reference TRBV7-9 and TRBJ2-1, is DTGVSQNPRHKITKRGQNVTFRCDPISEHNRLYWYRQTLGQGPEFLTYFQNEAQLEKSRLLSDRFSAERPKGSFSTLEIQRTEQGDSAMYLCASSFDLRIYNEQFFGPGTRLTVL.

This clonotype was observed a few times. The chain recombines TRBV29-1 with TRBJ2-2; D possibly matches TRBD1 or TRBD2 (6 bases each). V was trimmed by 5 bases and J by 3 bases, leaving 13 bases between them. Germline CDR1 SQVTM, CDR2 ANQGSEA. The CDR3 runs 14 residues. The CDR3: CSVQQGRYTGELFF. As DNA, the CDR3 is TGCAGCGTTCAGCAGGGGAGGTACACCGGGGAGCTGTTTTTT.

Ten or more counts support this clonotype. The rearrangement uses TRBV12-3 or TRBV12-4 and TRBJ2-6; a possible D gene is TRBD2 (6 bases). The CDR3 has 17 amino acids. Trimming removed 5 bases from V and 0 bases from J, with 14 bases in between. The CDR3 nucleotides are TGTGCCAGCAGTGAGGGCGTGGGGGGCTCTGGGGCCAACGTCCTGACTTTC. Protein: CASSEGVGGSGANVLTF.

This clonotype appeared many times. The chain joins TRBV2 to TRBJ2-1; the match to TRBD1 covers 9 bases. Trimming cost V 7 bases and J 6 bases; bases outside gene matches: 10. The CDR3 is made up of 15 amino acids. CDR1 SNHLY and CDR2 FYNNEI come from the germline V gene. Here the CDR3 reads CASKRGTGTSNEQFF. In nucleotides, the CDR3 is TGTGCCAGCAAGAGAGGGACAGGGACATCCAATGAGCAGTTCTTC. Full variable domain (missing parts from reference TRBV2 and TRBJ2-1): EPEVTQTPSHQVTQMGQEVILRCVPISNHLYFYWYRQILGQKVEFLVSFYNNEISEKSEIFDDQFSVERPDGSNFTLKIRSTKLEDSAMYFCASKRGTGTSNEQFFGPGTRLTVL.

This clonotype was seen at least ten times. The V call is TRBV6-5, the J call TRBJ2-6; no clear D. This CDR3 contains 14 residues. Trimming pared 6 bases from V and 2 bases from J, leaving 8 bases between. CDR1 is MNHEY, CDR2 SVGAGI, per germline. The CDR3 reads CASRLMAGANVLTF. CDR3 in DNA: TGTGCCAGCAGACTAATGGCTGGGGCCAACGTCCTGACTTTC.

This clonotype was observed at least ten times. The chain employs TRBV7-2 and TRBJ2-4; weak D call: TRBD2 (6 bases). The CDR3 has 16 amino acids. Per germline, CDR1 SGHTA and CDR2 FQGNSA. V was cut by 2 bases and J by 0 bases, with 11 bases left in between. The CDR3 nucleotides are TGTGCCAGCAGCTTACGTGCGGGGTTAGCCAAAAACATTCAGTACTTC. As protein: CASSLRAGLAKNIQYF. The entire variable domain, with the rest obtained from reference TRBV7-2 and TRBJ2-4, is as follows: GAGVSQSPSNKVTEKGKDVELRCDPISGHTALYWYRQSLGQGLEFLIYFQGNSAPDKSGLPSDRFSAERTGGSVSTLTIQRTQQEDSAVYLCASSLRAGLAKNIQYFGAGTRLSVL.

This clonotype was observed a few times. A single base separates this from a much larger clone, so it may be a read error. V and J are TRBV20-1 and TRBJ2-1, with 7 nucleotides matching TRBD2. V gave up 5 bases and J gave up 1 base; unmatched junction bases: 8. Looked up from germline, CDR1 is DFQATT and CDR2 is SNEGSKA (reference sequence). There are 15 residues in the CDR3. CDR3 sequence reads: CSAPSGGSSYNEQFF. The CDR3 DNA sequence: TGCAGTGCTCCCTCGGGCGGGAGTTCCTACAATGAGCAGTTCTTC.